This T cell receptor (beta chain) came from a study of regulatory T cells in long-lasting Graves disease. The wider study: Graves' patients (newly diagnosed) had been on antithyroid drugs under 3 months.

Overall study findings and caveats: TRBV28, TRBJ1-2 and TRBJ2-5 were segments that persistent disease favored.

This clonotype came up many times. Its antigen is not known. Time point reported: newly diagnosed GD, antithyroid drugs for less than 3 months. Following extraction of RNA from PBMCs, that RNA was used to make the TCR library. Library construction for TCR beta used iRepertoire HTBI primers and Arm-PCR of CDR3 regions. TCRdb ran MiXCR on the multiplex PCR reads and lists one entry per CDR3 protein. This repertoire shows 500,000 or so distinct CDR3 sequences, around 16% found once; its top ten account for 25%. V was clipped by 5 bases and J by 6 bases, with 17 bases between them. The germline CDR1 and CDR2 sequences are LGHDT and YNNKEL (reference sequence). This CDR3 has 15 residues. This same sample was also part of a study on T cells in Graves' hyperthyroidism and ophthalmopathy. According to that study: Hyperthyroidism in the patients, aged 18 to 65, was newly diagnosed and under 2 months in duration. Prediction of ophthalmopathy progression came a median roughly 6.6 months pre-onset.

V usage is TRBV3-1 and J usage is TRBJ2-1; perhaps TRBD2 as D (6 bases). The sequencing used peripheral blood mononuclear cells (PBMCs), collected at new diagnosis, from a patient treated with antithyroid drugs. This clonotype originated in a woman aged 35-60 years with Graves disease. In DNA, the CDR3 is TGTGCCAGCAGCACGGGTCCGCGAGCGGGCAATGAGCAGTTCTTC. It translates to CASSTGPRAGNEQFF.